A single sample gave rise to the 20 T cell receptor beta chains below, sequenced in a study of beta chain features in type 1 diabetes. TCRB transcripts that were expressed got sequenced, as all of the isolated RNA had been reverse transcribed. Some clones are missing from TCRdb's copy, which holds only in-frame ones; the method was immunoSEQ multiplex PCR. The sample lists more than 200,000 clones; roughly 16% were seen once. No antigen has been identified for these receptors. Findings and caveats of the study: People with Type 1 diabetes carried modestly yet significantly shorter TCRB CDR3s in all four CD4+ subsets.

Source material: naive CD4+ T cells from blood. The receptors here all came from a man younger than 40 with type 1 diabetes.

This clone has more than one count but fewer than ten. The chain uses TRBV28 and TRBJ2-4; no clear D gene. Germline V gene sequence: CDR1 MDHEN, CDR2 SYDVKM. The V gene lost 3 bases and the J gene lost 4 bases, with 13 bases spanning the gap. This CDR3 contains 15 residues. The DNA of the CDR3 is TGTGCCAGCAGTTTGGCCATCCGGGTAAAAAACATTCAGTACTTC. Protein product: CASSLAIRVKNIQYF.

This clone appeared a few times. This chain joins TRBV7-8 and TRBJ2-7; D may be TRBD2 (6 bases). Trimming took off 1 base at V and 3 bases at J, with 10 bases between the two ends. Germline CDR1 reads SGHVS; CDR2 reads FQNEAQ. The CDR3 loop spans 14 amino acids. CDR3 sequence (DNA): TGTGCCAGCAGCTTAGTGGGGGGAGGCTACGAGCAGTACTTC. Residues: CASSLVGGGYEQYF.

The sample holds a few counts of this clone. The chain is built from TRBV9 and TRBJ1-1; a possible D gene is TRBD1 (5 bases). CDR3 length equals 17 residues. The germline V gene has CDR1 SGDLS and CDR2 YYNGEE. Trimming removed 3 bases at V and 2 bases at J, with 20 bases between. CDR3 region: CASSALRGVIPNTEAFF. DNA of the CDR3: TGTGCCAGCAGCGCCCTCCGGGGGGTTATACCTAACACTGAAGCTTTCTTT.

The chain has TRBV28 and TRBJ2-5, with 8 bases identical to TRBD2. The junction had 8 bases not matched to a gene; V was cut back by 4 bases and J by 1 base. The CDR3 spans 16 residues. Per the germline V gene, CDR1 is MDHEN and CDR2 is SYDVKM. CDR3 amino acids: CASSSHSGTGQETQYF. CDR3 DNA sequence: TGTGCCAGCAGTTCACATAGCGGGACGGGCCAAGAGACCCAGTACTTC.

The chain employs TRBV9 and TRBJ1-2; 11 bases line up with TRBD1. J gave up 0 bases and V 4 bases, and 2 bases lay outside the gene matches. CDR1 is SGDLS and CDR2 is YYNGEE in the germline V gene. This CDR3 comprises 15 residues. DNA of the CDR3: TGTGCCAGCAGCCTGGACAGGGGGCCTAACTATGGCTACACCTTC. Its protein is CASSLDRGPNYGYTF.

This clone was picked up a small number of times. The chain recombines TRBV2 with TRBJ2-7; 11 bases match TRBD2. The CDR3 runs 16 residues. V dropped 7 bases and J dropped 4; count of bases not matched to a gene: 12. Germline CDR1 and CDR2: SNHLY and FYNNEI. Here the CDR3 DNA reads TGTGCCAGCACCGCCGCACTAGCGGGAGTAATATACGAGCAGTACTTC. Residues: CASTAALAGVIYEQYF.

The genes are TRBV29-1 and TRBJ2-1; possible D gene TRBD2, 5 bases. Trimming cost V 7 bases and J 0 bases, with 16 bases left between them. CDR3 length equals 15 residues. The germline gives CDR1 SQVTM, CDR2 ANQGSEA. CDR3 DNA: TGCAGCGCCGAGGGCGGGCTAAACTCCTACAATGAGCAGTTCTTC. Residues: CSAEGGLNSYNEQFF.

The V gene is TRBV18, the J gene TRBJ2-6; possibly TRBD1 for D (5 bases). This CDR3 has 16 amino acids. Germline V CDR1 and CDR2: KGHSH, LQKENI. V lost 4 bases to trimming and J lost 4 bases, with 14 bases between them. The CDR3 nucleotides read TGTGCCAGCTCACTTTCCTTGGGGCCAGGGGCCAACGTCCTGACTTTC. The encoded protein is CASSLSLGPGANVLTF.

This clone was seen a handful of times. The V call is TRBV25-1, the J call TRBJ1-2; TRBD1 matches at 8 bases. The CDR3 covers 14 residues. V was pared by 5 bases and J by 6 bases, with 8 bases of the junction left unmatched. Germline V CDR1 and CDR2: MGHDK, SYGVNS. CDR3 residues: CASSPGDRRHGYTF. The CDR3 DNA follows: TGTGCCAGCAGTCCTGGGGACAGGCGCCATGGCTACACCTTC.

The chain couples TRBV9 to TRBJ1-5, with 10 bases lining up with TRBD1. Germline assignment: CDR1 SGDLS and CDR2 YYNGEE. The CDR3 has 15 amino acids. V was clipped by 5 bases and J by 3 bases; unmatched bases: 5. CDR3 sequence (DNA): TGTGCCAGCAGTCGGACAGGGGGAGTCAATCAGCCCCAGCATTTT. Translating it yields CASSRTGGVNQPQHF.

The chain links TRBV28 to TRBJ2-7, with 9 bases that match TRBD1. From germline, CDR1 is MDHEN and CDR2 SYDVKM. This CDR3 spans 15 amino acids. Trimming removed 2 bases from V and 1 base from J; junction bases left unmatched: 3. CDR3 amino acids: CASSLPGTGSYEQYF. The CDR3 DNA reads TGTGCCAGCAGTTTACCTGGGACAGGGTCCTACGAGCAGTACTTC.

This chain links TRBV18 with TRBJ1-5; weak D call: TRBD1 (5 bases). The CDR3 covers 16 residues. Germline V gene lookup returns CDR1 KGHSH and CDR2 LQKENI. Trimming cost V 3 bases and J 1 base, with 13 bases left between them. As DNA, the CDR3 is TGTGCCAGCTCACCGGCGGGGCCAGGGAGCAATCAGCCCCAGCATTTT. Translating gives CASSPAGPGSNQPQHF.

The CDR3 DNA reads TGTGCCAGCAATCGGCAGGGAGGGTATCAGCCCCAGCATTTT. Translated, it gives CASNRQGGYQPQHF. The rearrangement joins TRBV2 to TRBJ1-5; possible D gene TRBD1, 5 bases. Per the germline V gene, CDR1 is SNHLY and CDR2 is FYNNEI. V dropped 7 bases and J dropped 5 bases, with 15 bases sitting between them. The CDR3 extends over 14 amino acids.

The genes are TRBV19 and TRBJ2-5; weak D call: TRBD1 (5 bases). Germline lookup yields CDR1 LNHDA and CDR2 SQIVND (reference sequence). The CDR3 covers 12 residues. Deletions cut 6 bases from V and 4 bases from J, with 9 bases between. The CDR3 DNA reads as TGTGCCAGTAGCGATAGGGGAGAGACCCAGTACTTC. Its translation: CASSDRGETQYF.

This chain connects TRBV28 to TRBJ2-1; the match to TRBD2 covers 8 bases. In germline, CDR1 is MDHEN, CDR2 SYDVKM. V shed 4 bases and J 7 bases; nucleotides not matched to a gene: 9. This CDR3 comprises 15 residues. CDR3 residues: CASSSGGTLANEQFF. CDR3 sequence (DNA): TGTGCCAGCAGTTCGGGGGGGACATTGGCGAATGAGCAGTTCTTC.

The table lists this clone with a few counts. This chain links TRBV30 with TRBJ2-7; D is undetermined. Trimming removed 2 bases from V and 3 bases from J, with 5 bases in between. Germline V gene data show CDR1 as GTSNPN and CDR2 as SVGIG (reference sequence). This CDR3 spans 11 amino acids. The CDR3 sequence is CAWSTLYEQYF. DNA of the CDR3: TGTGCCTGGAGTACCCTCTACGAGCAGTACTTC.

In DNA, the CDR3 is TGCGCCAGCAGCCAATCGGGACTAGCGGTTAGACAGTTCTTC. Translated: CASSQSGLAVRQFF. V gene TRBV4-1 combines with J gene TRBJ2-1, with 11 bases fitting TRBD2. The germline CDR1 and CDR2 sequences are MGHRA and YSYEKL. V dropped 2 bases and J dropped 13; count of bases not matched to a gene: 7. This CDR3 has 14 amino acids.

Here the CDR3 reads CASSLAGTGGMYEQYF. For the CDR3, the DNA is TGTGCCAGCAGCTTGGCCGGGACAGGGGGCATGTACGAGCAGTACTTC. The rearrangement links TRBV11-2 to TRBJ2-7; 12 bases are a match to TRBD1. J lost 4 bases, V lost 3 bases, and 7 bases had no gene match. CDR3 length: 16 amino acids. Germline CDR1 SGHAT, CDR2 FQNNGV.

The chain uses TRBV29-1 and TRBJ1-1; no clear D gene. This CDR3 spans 9 amino acids. Trimming took off 4 bases at V and 8 bases at J, with 5 bases between the two ends. Germline V CDR1 and CDR2: SQVTM, ANQGSEA. The CDR3 here is CSVGPEAFF. Written as DNA, the CDR3 is TGCAGCGTTGGCCCGGAAGCTTTCTTT.

The sample holds a few counts of this clone. The genes are TRBV27 and TRBJ2-7; D call uncertain. V lost 3 bases to trimming and J lost 3 bases, with 9 bases between them. Germline assignment: CDR1 MNHEY and CDR2 SMNVEV (reference sequence). The CDR3 consists of 13 residues. CDR3 in DNA: TGTGCCAGCAGTTTGATGATCTACTACGAGCAGTACTTC. Its translation is CASSLMIYYEQYF.